This TCR beta chain was retrieved from a study of long-term antiretroviral therapy in people with HIV. Study-level findings and limits: An increase in diversity followed ART, yet levels stayed below transplant donor controls. Collection spanned 2004 to 2017; ART regimens may be less effective than current ones.

In the United States, treatment was given to all participants with HIV. Amounts of about 0.9-11 million cryopreserved PBMC were held in the samples before DNA extraction. CDR1 and CDR2 from the germline V gene are SGHNT and YYREEE (reference sequence). This CDR3 region has 17 residues. V was cut by 4 bases and J by 0 bases, with 17 bases left in between. Details on this clone: Its target is not known.

An immunoSEQ assay, version v3.0, was performed at survey level. The data were produced by immunoSEQ multiplex PCR, yet TCRdb's version contains in-frame clones alone and is incomplete. The sample lists 17,000 or so clones, 80% to 90% seen once, with approximately 9.6% in the top ten. The chain is built from TRBV5-4 and TRBJ2-1; maybe TRBD2 (5 bases). The sample was unsorted PBMCs, taken 4.2 years after starting antiretroviral therapy. The sequence was obtained from a man in his forties or fifties with HIV. This CDR3 is CASSPPEGVSSYNEQFF. DNA of the CDR3: TGTGCCAGCAGCCCCCCCGAGGGTGTTAGCTCCTACAATGAGCAGTTCTTC.